These 24 T cell receptor beta chains share one sample of origin, sequenced in a study of CD8 T cells in Susac syndrome. Random hexamers were used to reverse transcribe 0.5 to 1 ug of RNA. Each CDR3 protein is one row after TCRdb ran MiXCR on the immunoSEQ multiplex PCR reads. Of about 300,000 distinct CDR3 sequences listed, approximately 84% were seen once; the top ten hold over 0.1%. Sequences were obtained from CD8+ T cells from PBMCs. The origin of the receptors is a human donor with multiple sclerosis.

The V call is TRBV27, the J call TRBJ2-1; D not resolved. The V end was cut by 5 bases, the J end by 3 bases, with 8 bases between. The CDR3 runs to 13 residues. CDR1 is MNHEY, CDR2 SMNVEV, per germline (reference sequence). The CDR3 spells CASSQVVYNEQFF. The CDR3 DNA reads TGTGCCAGCAGTCAGGTGGTCTACAATGAGCAGTTCTTC.

This clonotype was seen more than once but under ten times. The V call is TRBV27, the J call TRBJ1-2; the match to TRBD1 covers 12 bases. V dropped 5 bases and J dropped 5; count of bases not matched to a gene: 6. The germline gives CDR1 MNHEY, CDR2 SMNVEV (reference sequence). The CDR3 covers 15 residues. The CDR3: CASSRGTGGLYGYTF. The DNA for the CDR3 is TGTGCCAGCAGTCGGGGGACAGGGGGCTTGTATGGCTACACCTTC.

This chain joins TRBV27 and TRBJ2-4; D uncertain. Germline CDR1 MNHEY, CDR2 SMNVEV (reference sequence). V was pared by 5 bases and J by 0 bases, with 14 bases between. This CDR3 contains 16 residues. The CDR3 DNA reads TGTGCCAGCAGTACCCAGAGTACACTAGCCAAAAACATTCAGTACTTC. This gives the protein CASSTQSTLAKNIQYF.

V gene TRBV5-4 combines with J gene TRBJ1-1; unclear D gene. Trimming removed 7 bases at V and 1 base at J, with 5 bases between. Germline CDR1 and CDR2: SGHNT and YYREEE (reference sequence). The CDR3 loop spans 11 amino acids. CDR3 residues: CASGENTEAFF. CDR3 DNA sequence: TGTGCCAGCGGGGAGAACACTGAAGCTTTCTTT.

The J gene is TRBJ2-7, the V gene TRBV20-1; TRBD2 agrees at 8 bases. CDR1 and CDR2 from the germline V gene are DFQATT and SNEGSKA (reference sequence). This CDR3 contains 16 residues. Trimming removed 7 bases from V and 4 bases from J; junction bases left unmatched: 18. The CDR3 sequence: CSVAGGDRHNRYEQYF. The CDR3 nucleotides read TGCAGTGTGGCGGGAGGAGATCGTCATAACCGATACGAGCAGTACTTC.

V gene TRBV7-3 combines with J gene TRBJ2-1, with TRBD2 matching 10 bases. CDR3 length: 17 residues. Germline V CDR1 and CDR2: SGHTA, FQGTGA. The V gene end was trimmed by 6 bases and the J gene end by 3 bases; junction bases not matched to a gene: 11. CDR3 in amino acids: CASSQNGLAAFYNEQFF. CDR3 nucleotide sequence: TGTGCCAGCAGTCAAAATGGACTAGCGGCTTTCTACAATGAGCAGTTCTTC.

This clonotype was found a few times. The rearrangement links TRBV7-2 to TRBJ2-2; the match to TRBD2 covers 10 bases. Germline V gives CDR1 SGHTA, CDR2 FQGNSA. The CDR3 spans 17 residues. With V trimmed by 4 bases and J by 6 bases, 11 bases remained unmatched. CDR3 DNA sequence: TGTGCCAGCAGCTCAAAACCGGGACTAGCGCCCGCCGGGGAGCTGTTTTTT. This translates into CASSSKPGLAPAGELFF.

The CDR3 DNA reads TGTGCCAGCAGCCTGACTAGCGGGGTCCACGAGCAGTACTTC. Translation: CASSLTSGVHEQYF. The chain links TRBV27 to TRBJ2-7; 11 nucleotides align to TRBD2. Germline V CDR1 and CDR2: MNHEY, SMNVEV (reference sequence). This CDR3 contains 14 residues. J was trimmed by 5 bases and V by 6 bases; bases with no gene match: 6.

The CDR3 DNA reads TGTGCCAGCAGTTCACGATCACTTGGTTTAGTAGGGGAGACCCAGTACTTC. The encoded protein is CASSSRSLGLVGETQYF. V gene TRBV28 combines with J gene TRBJ2-5; D gene unclear. V lost 4 bases and J lost 5, with 23 bases in between. This CDR3 spans 17 amino acids. Germline V gene data show CDR1 as MDHEN and CDR2 as SYDVKM.

This clonotype has only a few counts. V is TRBV6-1 and J is TRBJ2-2, with D possibly TRBD2 on 5 matching bases. The CDR3 is 13 amino acids. CDR1 and CDR2 from the germline V gene are MNHNS and SASEGT. The germline V and J ends were trimmed by 5 bases and 7 bases, with 11 bases remaining between them. CDR3 sequence (DNA): TGTGCCAGCAGTTTCGGGGTGTTCGGGGAGCTGTTTTTT. It encodes CASSFGVFGELFF.

The chain uses TRBV20-1 and TRBJ2-5; D gene uncertain. Germline loops: CDR1 DFQATT, CDR2 SNEGSKA (reference sequence). There are 13 residues in the CDR3. V was cut by 3 bases and J by 0 bases, with 8 bases left in between. The CDR3 DNA sequence: TGCAGTGCTAGCCCTCGGTACCAAGAGACCCAGTACTTC. It encodes CSASPRYQETQYF.

The sample holds one count of this clonotype. The genes are TRBV27 and TRBJ2-2, with D perhaps TRBD1 (5 bases). This CDR3 region has 14 residues. Trimming cost V 9 bases and J 1 base, with 12 bases left between them. Germline CDR1 is MNHEY and CDR2 is SMNVEV (reference sequence). CDR3 region: CASSGHLNTGELFF. The CDR3 bases are TGTGCCAGTTCCGGACATCTGAACACCGGGGAGCTGTTTTTT.

The chain combines TRBV20-1 with TRBJ1-2, with D perhaps matching TRBD1 (6 bases). The CDR3 runs to 15 residues. Per germline, CDR1 DFQATT and CDR2 SNEGSKA (reference sequence). The germline V and J ends were trimmed by 0 bases and 3 bases, with 14 bases remaining between them. CDR3 protein: CSARERGGRDYGYTF. The CDR3 DNA reads as TGCAGTGCTAGAGAGAGGGGGGGCCGGGACTATGGCTACACCTTC.

This rearrangement joins TRBV6-5 to TRBJ1-1; D possibly corresponds to TRBD1 (5 bases). Trimming shortened V by 4 bases and J by 1 base, and 10 bases separated the two germline ends. This CDR3 contains 14 residues. Germline V lookup: CDR1 MNHEY, CDR2 SVGAGI. The CDR3 loop reads CASSWGMGNTEAFF. CDR3 nucleotide sequence: TGTGCCAGCAGTTGGGGCATGGGGAACACTGAAGCTTTCTTT.

This sequence joins TRBV28 and TRBJ1-1; D gene unclear. The CDR3 contains 15 residues. The V gene lost 8 bases and the J gene lost 2 bases, with 18 bases spanning the gap. Germline V gene lookup returns CDR1 MDHEN and CDR2 SYDVKM. CDR3 region: CASGPVGPANTEAFF. CDR3 nucleotide sequence: TGTGCCAGCGGTCCAGTCGGGCCAGCCAACACTGAAGCTTTCTTT.

The chain is built from TRBV20-1 and TRBJ2-1; 7 nucleotides match TRBD2. This CDR3 spans 15 amino acids. Germline trimming cut 4 bases from V and 3 bases from J; bases unmatched to any gene: 9. Germline V gene lookup returns CDR1 DFQATT and CDR2 SNEGSKA (reference sequence). The CDR3 here is CSATQQGGVYNEQFF. CDR3 coding DNA: TGCAGTGCTACCCAGCAGGGAGGGGTCTACAATGAGCAGTTCTTC.

This clonotype occurred once. The chain carries TRBV27 and TRBJ2-1, with 10 bases identical to TRBD2. This CDR3 has 15 residues. The J segment lost 9 bases and the V segment lost 8 bases, leaving 13 bases of the junction unmatched. The germline V gene encodes CDR1 MNHEY and CDR2 SMNVEV (reference sequence). The CDR3 loop is CASVGARLAGVEQFF. CDR3 sequence (DNA): TGTGCCAGCGTAGGGGCCCGGCTAGCGGGAGTTGAGCAGTTCTTC.

V usage is TRBV20-1 and J usage is TRBJ2-2, with 7 bases identical to TRBD1. Per the germline V gene, CDR1 is DFQATT and CDR2 is SNEGSKA (reference sequence). V dropped 0 bases and J dropped 1; count of bases not matched to a gene: 5. The CDR3 totals 16 residues. CDR3 protein: CSARDRDRMNTGELFF. The DNA of the CDR3 is TGCAGTGCTAGAGATCGGGACAGAATGAACACCGGGGAGCTGTTTTTT.

The chain recombines TRBV7-9 with TRBJ2-5, with D possibly TRBD2 on 7 matching bases. Germline loops: CDR1 SEHNR, CDR2 FQNEAQ (reference sequence). Trimming took off 2 bases at V and 5 bases at J, with 12 bases between the two ends. The CDR3 contains 14 residues. The CDR3 loop reads CASSLSEGGETQYF. In DNA, the CDR3 is TGTGCCAGCAGCTTATCTGAGGGGGGGGAGACCCAGTACTTC. Together with reference TRBV7-9 and TRBJ2-5, the CDR3 gives the full variable domain: DTGVSQNPRHKITKRGQNVTFRCDPISEHNRLYWYRQTLGQGPEFLTYFQNEAQLEKSRLLSDRFSAERPKGSFSTLEIQRTEQGDSAMYLCASSLSEGGETQYFGPGTRLLVL.

On this clonotype itself: Germline is not matched at one junction end, which may reflect a read error. This chain links TRBV28 with TRBJ2-7; D not certain. This CDR3 has 11 amino acids. Germline CDR1 is MDHEN and CDR2 is SYDVKM. Written as DNA, the CDR3 is TGTGACAGCAGTCCCGGGTCCGAGCAGTACTTC. Translation: CDSSPGSEQYF.

This chain joins TRBV9 and TRBJ2-3; no clear D. V was shortened by 3 bases and J by 2 bases, with 10 bases between the two germline ends. This CDR3 comprises 14 residues. CDR1 and CDR2 from the germline V gene are SGDLS and YYNGEE. The CDR3 loop is CASSDLGPTDTQYF. As DNA, the CDR3 is TGTGCCAGCAGCGACCTGGGCCCCACAGATACGCAGTATTTT.

CDR3 coding DNA: TGTGCCAGCAGCGTACAGTGGGGACAGGGAACACAAGTTACTGGGGCCAACGTCCTGACTTTC. Amino acid sequence: CASSVQWGQGTQVTGANVLTF. The J gene is TRBJ2-6, the V gene TRBV9; TRBD1 agrees at 9 bases. J gave up 2 bases and V 1 base, and 16 bases lay outside the gene matches. Germline CDR1 is SGDLS and CDR2 is YYNGEE. The CDR3 length is 21 residues.

CDR3 in DNA: TGCAGTGCTAGAGTTCCGAATTCCTACGAGCAGTACTTC. Amino acids: CSARVPNSYEQYF. The chain is built from TRBV20-1 and TRBJ2-7; D is uncertain. CDR3 size: 13 residues. Deletions cut 1 base from V and 1 base from J, with 8 bases between. Germline values: CDR1 DFQATT, CDR2 SNEGSKA (reference sequence).

The gene calls are TRBV6-1 and TRBJ2-7; 7 nucleotides line up with TRBD1. Trimming removed 1 base from V and 2 bases from J; junction bases left unmatched: 2. The CDR3 has 14 amino acids. In germline, CDR1 is MNHNS, CDR2 SASEGT. CDR3 in amino acids: CASSEEGAPYEQYF. CDR3 bases: TGTGCCAGCAGTGAAGAGGGGGCTCCCTACGAGCAGTACTTC.